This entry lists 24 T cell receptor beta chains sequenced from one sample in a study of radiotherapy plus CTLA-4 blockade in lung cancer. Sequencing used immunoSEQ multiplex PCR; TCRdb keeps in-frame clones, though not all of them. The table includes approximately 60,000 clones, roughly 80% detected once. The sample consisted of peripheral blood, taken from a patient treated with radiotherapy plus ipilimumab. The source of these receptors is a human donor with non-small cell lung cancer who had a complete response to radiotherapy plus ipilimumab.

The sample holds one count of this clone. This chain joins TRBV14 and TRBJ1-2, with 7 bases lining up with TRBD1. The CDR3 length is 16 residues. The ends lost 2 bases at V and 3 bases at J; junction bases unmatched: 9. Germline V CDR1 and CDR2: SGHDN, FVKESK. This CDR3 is CASSQRGPGDDYGYTF. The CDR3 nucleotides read TGTGCCAGCAGCCAAAGGGGGCCAGGGGATGACTATGGCTACACCTTC.

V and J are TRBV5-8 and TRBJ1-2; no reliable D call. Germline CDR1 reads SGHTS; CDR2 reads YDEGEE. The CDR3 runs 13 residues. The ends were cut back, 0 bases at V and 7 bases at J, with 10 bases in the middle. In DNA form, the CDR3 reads TGTGCCAGCAGCTTGGAGGTGGCGGCTGGCTACACCTTC. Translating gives CASSLEVAAGYTF.

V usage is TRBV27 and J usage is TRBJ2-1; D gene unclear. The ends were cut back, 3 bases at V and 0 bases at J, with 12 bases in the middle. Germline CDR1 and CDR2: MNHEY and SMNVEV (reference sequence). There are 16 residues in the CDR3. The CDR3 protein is CASSFRSRSSYNEQFF. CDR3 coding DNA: TGTGCCAGCAGTTTCCGTTCACGGAGCTCCTACAATGAGCAGTTCTTC.

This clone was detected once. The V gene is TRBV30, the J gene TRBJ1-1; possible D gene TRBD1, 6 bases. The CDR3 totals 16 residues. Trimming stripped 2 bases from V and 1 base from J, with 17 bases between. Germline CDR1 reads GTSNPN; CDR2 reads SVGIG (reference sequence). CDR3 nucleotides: TGTGCCTGGAGTAAACGTACAGGGACAAGGAACACTGAAGCTTTCTTT. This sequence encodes CAWSKRTGTRNTEAFF.

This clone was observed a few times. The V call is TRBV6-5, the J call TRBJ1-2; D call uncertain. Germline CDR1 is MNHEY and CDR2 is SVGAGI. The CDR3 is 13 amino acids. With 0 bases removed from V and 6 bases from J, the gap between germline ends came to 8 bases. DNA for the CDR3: TGTGCCAGCAGTTACTCGAGCGGTGATGGCTACACCTTC. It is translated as CASSYSSGDGYTF.

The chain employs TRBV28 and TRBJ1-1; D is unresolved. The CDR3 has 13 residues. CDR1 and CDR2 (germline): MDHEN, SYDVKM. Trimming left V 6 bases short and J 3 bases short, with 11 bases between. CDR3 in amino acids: CASRPHGHTEAFF. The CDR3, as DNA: TGTGCCAGCAGACCCCATGGTCACACTGAAGCTTTCTTT.

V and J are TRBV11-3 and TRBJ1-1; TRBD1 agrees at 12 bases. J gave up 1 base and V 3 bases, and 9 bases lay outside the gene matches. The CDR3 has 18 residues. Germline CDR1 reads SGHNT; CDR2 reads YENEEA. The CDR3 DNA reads TGTGCCAGCAGCTTCCTACCGGGACAGGGGGCCGGGAACACTGAAGCTTTCTTT. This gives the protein CASSFLPGQGAGNTEAFF.

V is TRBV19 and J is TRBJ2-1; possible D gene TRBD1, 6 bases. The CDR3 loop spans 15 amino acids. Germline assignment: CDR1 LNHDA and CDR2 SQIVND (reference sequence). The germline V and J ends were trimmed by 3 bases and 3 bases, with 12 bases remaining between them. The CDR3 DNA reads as TGTGCCAGTAGTATGATGAGGGGGATCTACAATGAGCAGTTCTTC. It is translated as CASSMMRGIYNEQFF.

CDR3 coding DNA: TGTGCCAGCAGTGGCACCGGGACAGGGTATAAGTACGTC. Its translation: CASSGTGTGYKYV. The J gene is TRBJ2-7, the V gene TRBV6-5; 9 nucleotides agree with TRBD1. Germline V gives CDR1 MNHEY, CDR2 SVGAGI. J gave up 11 bases and V 5 bases, and 10 bases lay outside the gene matches. The CDR3 consists of 13 residues.

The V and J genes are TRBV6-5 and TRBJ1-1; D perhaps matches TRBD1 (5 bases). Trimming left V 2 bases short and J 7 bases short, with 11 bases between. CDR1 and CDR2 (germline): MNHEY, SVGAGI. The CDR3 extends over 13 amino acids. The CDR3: CASSYRTQGEAFF. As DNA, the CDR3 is TGTGCCAGCAGTTACCGAACTCAGGGTGAAGCTTTCTTT.

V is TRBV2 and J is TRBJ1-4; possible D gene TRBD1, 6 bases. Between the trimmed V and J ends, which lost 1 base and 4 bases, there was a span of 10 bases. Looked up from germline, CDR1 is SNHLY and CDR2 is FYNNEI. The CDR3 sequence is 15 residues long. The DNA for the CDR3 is TGTGCCAGCAGTGAAGACCGGGGGCATAATGAAAAACTGTTTTTT. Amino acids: CASSEDRGHNEKLFF.

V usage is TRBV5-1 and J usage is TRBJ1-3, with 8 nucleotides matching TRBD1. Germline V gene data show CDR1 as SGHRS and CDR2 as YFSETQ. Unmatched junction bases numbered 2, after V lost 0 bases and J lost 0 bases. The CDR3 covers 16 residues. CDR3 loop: CASSLGGTGSGNTIYF. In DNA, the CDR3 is TGCGCCAGCAGCTTGGGCGGGACAGGCTCTGGAAACACCATATATTTT.

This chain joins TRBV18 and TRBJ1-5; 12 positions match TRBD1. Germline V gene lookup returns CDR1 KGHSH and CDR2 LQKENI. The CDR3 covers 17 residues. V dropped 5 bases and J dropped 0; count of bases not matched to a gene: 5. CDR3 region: CASSSGTGGLSNQPQHF. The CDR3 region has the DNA TGTGCCAGCTCATCCGGGACAGGGGGCCTTAGCAATCAGCCCCAGCATTTT.

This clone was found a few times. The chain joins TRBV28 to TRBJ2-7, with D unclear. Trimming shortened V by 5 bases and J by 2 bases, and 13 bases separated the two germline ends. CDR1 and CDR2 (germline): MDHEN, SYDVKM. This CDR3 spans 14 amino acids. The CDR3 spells CASSPRAETYEQYV. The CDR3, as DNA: TGTGCCAGCAGTCCTCGGGCCGAGACCTACGAGCAGTACGTC.

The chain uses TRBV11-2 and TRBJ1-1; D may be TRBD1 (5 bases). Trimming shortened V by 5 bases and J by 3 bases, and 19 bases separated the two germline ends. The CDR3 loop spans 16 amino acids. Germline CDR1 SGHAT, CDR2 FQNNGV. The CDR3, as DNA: TGTGCCAGCAGCACACCCGGGGCCCTGCCGGACACTGAAGCTTTCTTT. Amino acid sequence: CASSTPGALPDTEAFF.

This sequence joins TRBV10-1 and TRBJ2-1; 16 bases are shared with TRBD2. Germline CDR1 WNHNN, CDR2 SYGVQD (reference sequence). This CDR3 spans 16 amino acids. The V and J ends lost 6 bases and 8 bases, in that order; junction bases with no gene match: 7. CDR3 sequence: CASSPGLAGGGDEQFF. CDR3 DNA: TGCGCCAGCAGCCCGGGACTAGCGGGAGGGGGGGATGAGCAGTTCTTC.

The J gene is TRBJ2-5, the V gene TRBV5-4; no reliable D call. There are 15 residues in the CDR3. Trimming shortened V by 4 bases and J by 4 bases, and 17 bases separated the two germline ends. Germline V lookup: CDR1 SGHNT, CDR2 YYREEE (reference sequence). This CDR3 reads CASSAGPGRRETQYF. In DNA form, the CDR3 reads TGTGCCAGCAGCGCCGGACCTGGTCGGAGAGAGACCCAGTACTTC.

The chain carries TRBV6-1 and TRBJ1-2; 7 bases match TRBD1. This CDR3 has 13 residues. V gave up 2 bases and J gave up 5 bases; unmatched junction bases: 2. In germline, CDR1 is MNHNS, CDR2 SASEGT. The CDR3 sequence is CASSEQTGYGYTF. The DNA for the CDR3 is TGTGCCAGCAGTGAACAGACAGGGTATGGCTACACCTTC.

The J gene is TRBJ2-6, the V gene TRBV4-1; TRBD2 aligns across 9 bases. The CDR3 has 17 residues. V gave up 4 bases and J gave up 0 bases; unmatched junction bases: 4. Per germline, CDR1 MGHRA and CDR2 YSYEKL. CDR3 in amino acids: CASSPSGTSSGANVLTF. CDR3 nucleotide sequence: TGCGCCAGCAGCCCTAGCGGGACGAGCTCTGGGGCCAACGTCCTGACTTTC.

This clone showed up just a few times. The CDR3 region has the DNA TGTGCCAGCAGTTTGAGACAGGGAGTGGGCAATCAGCCCCAGCATTTT. Translated, it gives CASSLRQGVGNQPQHF. The J gene is TRBJ1-5, the V gene TRBV5-6, with 7 nucleotides matching TRBD1. Germline V gene lookup returns CDR1 SGHDT and CDR2 YYEEEE. The CDR3 extends over 16 amino acids. Unmatched junction bases numbered 10, after V lost 5 bases and J lost 2 bases. Full variable domain (outside the CDR3, taken from reference TRBV5-6 and TRBJ1-5): DAGVTQSPTHLIKTRGQQVTLRCSPKSGHDTVSWYQQALGQGPQFIFQYYEEEERQRGNFPDRFSGHQFPNYSSELNVNALLLGDSALYLCASSLRQGVGNQPQHFGDGTRLSIL.

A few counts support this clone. The CDR3: CASSADITLPQHF. CDR3 DNA sequence: TGTGCCAGCAGCGCAGACATCACACTGCCCCAGCATTTT. V and J are TRBV21-1 and TRBJ1-5; whether TRBD1, the table's D call, matches the DNA was not checked. TRBV21-1 is listed as a pseudogene. This CDR3 has 13 residues.

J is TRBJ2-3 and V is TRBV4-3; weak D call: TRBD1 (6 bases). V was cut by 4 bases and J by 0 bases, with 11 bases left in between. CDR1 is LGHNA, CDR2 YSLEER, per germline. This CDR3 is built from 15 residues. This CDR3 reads CASSPGHSSTDTQYF. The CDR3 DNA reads TGCGCCAGCAGCCCGGGACATTCTAGCACAGATACGCAGTATTTT.

The CDR3 is CSASGKDTQYF. As DNA, the CDR3 is TGCAGTGCTAGCGGGAAAGATACGCAGTATTTT. The chain links TRBV20-1 to TRBJ2-3; tentative D call: TRBD2 (5 bases). The germline V gene has CDR1 DFQATT and CDR2 SNEGSKA (reference sequence). This CDR3 is 11 amino acids long. V shed 3 bases and J shed 5 bases, with 6 bases lying between them.

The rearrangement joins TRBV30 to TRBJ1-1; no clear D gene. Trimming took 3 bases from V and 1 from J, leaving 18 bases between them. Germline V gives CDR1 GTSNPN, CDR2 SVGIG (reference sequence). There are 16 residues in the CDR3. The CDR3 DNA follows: TGTGCCTGGAGCCCCCCCGGTGGTCGACGGAACACTGAAGCTTTCTTT. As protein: CAWSPPGGRRNTEAFF.